The rows below give T cell receptor beta chains drawn from one sample of a study of blood T cell repertoires in COVID-19. Sequenced by immunoSEQ multiplex PCR; TCRdb stores in-frame clones only, minus some. This sample has 450,000 or so clones, with about 92% found just once. The sequencing sample was made of PBMCs or T cells enriched from blood (not recorded which). Source of these receptors: a man younger than 35 who had recovered from COVID-19. Both conserved end residues are part of each CDR3. A D gene is named only where the DNA matches it firmly.

d_call j_call v_call cdr3_aa
TRBD1 TRBJ1-1 TRBV3-1/TRBV3-2 CASSSGGTEAFF
NA TRBJ1-5 TRBV9 CASSSSGDVNQPQHF
NA TRBJ2-5 TRBV5-1 CASSLGGTEETQYF
NA TRBJ1-2 TRBV9 CASSVVERGYTF
TRBD1 TRBJ1-4 TRBV29-1 CSVENLNRGEKLFF
TRBD1 TRBJ1-4 TRBV5-5 CASSLLPTGVGEKLFF
NA TRBJ1-2 TRBV5-1 CASSPADGGYGYTF
NA TRBJ1-4 TRBV7-9 CASSPSNRGEKLFF
NA TRBJ1-1 TRBV10-3 CAISDPGVPNTEAFF
TRBD2 TRBJ2-1 TRBV19 CASRTEGTSGSSYNEQFF
NA TRBJ1-2 TRBV3-1/TRBV3-2 CASSLSKHGYTF
NA TRBJ2-6 TRBV27 CASSPDSPSGANVLTF
NA TRBJ1-4 TRBV5-5 CASSPRIGQLNEKLFF
NA TRBJ1-6 TRBV3-1/TRBV3-2 CASSTREALLLHF
NA TRBJ2-3 TRBV7-7 CASSLLDSSTDTQYF
NA TRBJ1-5 TRBV19 CASSILNQPQHF
NA TRBJ1-5 TRBV3-1/TRBV3-2 CASSQGDTFNQPQHF
NA TRBJ2-7 TRBV27 CASSSPGLSYEQYF
NA TRBJ1-1 TRBV3-1/TRBV3-2 CASSQSTRLNTEAFF
TRBD1 TRBJ2-2 TRBV9 CASSADRGAGELFF
NA TRBJ2-5 TRBV7-6 CASSLRGETQYF
NA TRBJ1-1 TRBV3-1/TRBV3-2 CASSPHGLVTEAFF
NA TRBJ1-2 TRBV6-1 CASSEFTSGVWDGYTF
TRBD2 TRBJ2-3 TRBV29-1 CSVELLTSGLTDTQYF
NA TRBJ1-3 TRBV10-3 CAISAREPAGGNTIYF
NA TRBJ1-6 TRBV27 CASSPRGGVDSPLHF
TRBD1 TRBJ1-6 TRBV6-5 CATRRQGPYNSPLHF
TRBD1 TRBJ1-1 TRBV10-2 CASGRRDRGRWNTEAFF
TRBD2 TRBJ2-7 TRBV4-1 CASSPKISGIPPYEQYF
TRBD1 TRBJ2-5 TRBV28 CASSSQTGNDGETQYF
NA TRBJ1-1 TRBV5-6 CASSLPGDDTEAFF
NA TRBJ2-5 TRBV6-5 CASRDRGQETQYF
NA TRBJ1-2 TRBV6-5 CASSPTVSAYGYTF
NA TRBJ1-3 TRBV3-1/TRBV3-2 CASSGSQDTIYF
TRBD2 TRBJ2-5 TRBV5-4 CASSLVTSGRYQETQYF
NA TRBJ2-7 TRBV2 CASSDGGTFTGYEQYF
TRBD2 TRBJ2-7 TRBV3-1/TRBV3-2 CASSRGLSASKSYEQYF
NA TRBJ1-2 TRBV9 CASSHSGGYTF
TRBD2 TRBJ2-7 TRBV6-2/TRBV6-3 CASSGGLAGGEQYF
NA TRBJ2-3 TRBV12-3/TRBV12-4 CASSLWGPDTQYF
TRBD2 TRBJ2-2 TRBV4-1 CASSPGLAVDTGELFF
TRBD2 TRBJ2-7 TRBV5-1 CASSPGLAGVLGYEQYF
TRBD2 TRBJ2-5 TRBV2 CASDRLAGAETQYF
TRBD1 TRBJ1-4 TRBV19 CASTIGGQRYTEKLFF
NA TRBJ2-5 TRBV21-1 CASTGGSWSEETQYF
NA TRBJ2-5 TRBV20-1 CSASRSGKETQYF
TRBD2 TRBJ2-2 TRBV2 CASGGVQRANTGELFF
NA TRBJ2-1 TRBV5-1 CASSLGLARGSSYNEQFF
TRBD1 TRBJ1-5 TRBV2 CASGQEEGQNQPQHF